This TCR beta chain was documented in a study of CD8+ T cells in alopecia areata. Overall study context: Severity scoring for treated patients was based on the percentage of affected scalp area. Overall study findings and caveats: Scalp data also include sequences from resident alphabeta T cells of normal skin.

V was shortened by 2 bases and J by 0 bases, with 10 bases between the two germline ends. This CDR3 is built from 14 residues. Germline CDR1 is GTSNPN and CDR2 is SVGIG (reference sequence). Following extraction, RNA underwent reverse transcription to cDNA, which served as the sequencing template. Only in-frame clones appear in the TCRdb table, and some are missing; sequencing was by immunoSEQ multiplex PCR. The table includes roughly 280,000 clones, 60% detected once. Concerning this clone itself: Its antigen is currently unknown.

Treatment here: oral pan-JAK inhibitor, 5-10 mg twice daily. The sequencing here drew on CD4+ T cells sorted from blood, taken around week 52, from a patient treated with tofacitinib. The J gene is TRBJ2-5, the V gene TRBV30, with D unresolved. The TCR sequence derives from a human donor with alopecia areata. Here the CDR3 DNA reads TGTGCCTGGAGTCAGGATCTATACCAAGAGACCCAGTACTTC. Residues: CAWSQDLYQETQYF.